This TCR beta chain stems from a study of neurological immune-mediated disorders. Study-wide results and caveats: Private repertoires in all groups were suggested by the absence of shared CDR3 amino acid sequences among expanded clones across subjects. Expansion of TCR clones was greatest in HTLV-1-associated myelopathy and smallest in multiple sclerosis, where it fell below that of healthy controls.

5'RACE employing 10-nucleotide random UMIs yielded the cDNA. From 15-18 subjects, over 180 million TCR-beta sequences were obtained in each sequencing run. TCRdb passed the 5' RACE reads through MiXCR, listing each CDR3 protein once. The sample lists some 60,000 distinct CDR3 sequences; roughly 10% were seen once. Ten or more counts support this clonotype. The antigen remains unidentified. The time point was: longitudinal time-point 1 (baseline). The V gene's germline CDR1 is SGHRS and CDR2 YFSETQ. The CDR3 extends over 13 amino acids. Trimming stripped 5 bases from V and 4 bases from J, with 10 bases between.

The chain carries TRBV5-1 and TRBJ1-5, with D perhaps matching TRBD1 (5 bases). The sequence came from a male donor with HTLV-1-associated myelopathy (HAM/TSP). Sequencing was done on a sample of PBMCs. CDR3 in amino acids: CASRKDMNQPQHF. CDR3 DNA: TGCGCCAGCAGGAAGGACATGAATCAGCCCCAGCATTTT.